A single sample gave rise to the 10 T cell receptor beta chains below, sequenced in a study of patients and donors after allogeneic stem cell transplantation. TCRdb reprocessed the RT-PCR reads via MiXCR and lists one record per CDR3 protein. The table records approximately 200,000 distinct CDR3 sequences, 41% of them present only once. What was sequenced was blood, either unsorted or a sorted T cell fraction (not recorded which). These receptor sequences come from a human donor who was either an allogeneic HSCT recipient or a stem cell or donor lymphocyte infusion donor (not recorded which). It is not recorded whose cells these are; they may come from a transplant donor.

The CDR3 coding sequence is TGTGCCAGCAGTACTAGGGTCCGACCCCTGGAGATTGAGACCCAGTACTTC. This codes for CASSTRVRPLEIETQYF. V usage is TRBV28 and J usage is TRBJ2-5; tentatively, D is TRBD2 (5 bases). The germline V gene has CDR1 MDHEN and CDR2 SYDVKM. The CDR3 contains 17 residues. V lost 5 bases and J lost 5, with 24 bases in between.

V and J are TRBV27 and TRBJ1-2; D call uncertain. V was shortened by 8 bases and J by 4 bases, with 20 bases between the two germline ends. Germline V gene sequence: CDR1 MNHEY, CDR2 SMNVEV (reference sequence). The CDR3 has 15 amino acids. CDR3 sequence reads: CASRVRAKGTYGYTF. CDR3 DNA: TGTGCCAGCCGAGTCCGGGCCAAGGGTACCTATGGCTACACCTTC.

This clonotype was detected a few times. The V and J genes are TRBV18 and TRBJ2-5; D unclear. The CDR3 runs to 13 residues. The germline V gene encodes CDR1 KGHSH and CDR2 LQKENI. Trimming left V 2 bases short and J 1 base short, with 5 bases between. The CDR3 region has the DNA TGTGCCAGCTCACCAAACTTCCAAGAGACCCAGTACTTC. This codes for CASSPNFQETQYF.

The rearrangement uses TRBV9 and TRBJ2-1; no reliable D call. CDR1 and CDR2 (germline): SGDLS, YYNGEE. The CDR3 consists of 12 residues. With 3 bases removed from V and 6 bases from J, the gap between germline ends came to 7 bases. CDR3 protein: CASSGRTNEQFF. CDR3 coding DNA: TGTGCCAGCAGCGGAAGGACCAATGAGCAGTTCTTC.

This clonotype turned up a few times. V usage is TRBV30 and J usage is TRBJ1-6; maybe TRBD1 (6 bases). The V end was cut by 7 bases, the J end by 5 bases, with 15 bases between. The CDR3 length is 14 residues. Germline V gives CDR1 GTSNPN, CDR2 SVGIG (reference sequence). The CDR3 nucleotides read TGTGCCTTACATGGACAGAGCAATAATTCACCCCTCCACTTT. Translation gives CALHGQSNNSPLHF.

J is TRBJ2-2 and V is TRBV2, with unresolved D. Germline CDR1 SNHLY, CDR2 FYNNEI. Trimming removed 7 bases from V and 3 bases from J, with 9 bases in between. The CDR3 loop spans 13 amino acids. The CDR3 nucleotides read TGTGCCAGCAACGGCGGAGACACCGGGGAGCTGTTTTTT. Protein: CASNGGDTGELFF.

This rearrangement joins TRBV29-1 to TRBJ1-2; D might be TRBD1 (6 bases). The ends were cut back, 4 bases at V and 5 bases at J, with 29 bases in the middle. This CDR3 has 18 residues. CDR1 SQVTM and CDR2 ANQGSEA come from the germline V gene. CDR3 sequence (DNA): TGCAGCGTTGGAGGCAGGTCGGCGACAGGCGTCATTAATTATGGCTACACCTTC. Translating gives CSVGGRSATGVINYGYTF.

This clonotype has more than one count but fewer than ten. The V gene is TRBV4-3, the J gene TRBJ1-2, with 7 nucleotides matching TRBD1. The germline CDR1 and CDR2 sequences are LGHNA and YSLEER. V lost 0 bases to trimming and J lost 0 bases; unmatched junction nucleotides: 4. The CDR3 covers 16 residues. The CDR3 sequence is CASSQDRDSPNYGYTF. CDR3 nucleotide sequence: TGCGCCAGCAGCCAAGATAGGGACAGCCCTAACTATGGCTACACCTTC.

The CDR3 sequence: CASSPQASGANVLTF. In DNA, the CDR3 is TGTGCCAGCTCACCTCAGGCCTCTGGGGCCAACGTCCTGACTTTC. The J gene is TRBJ2-6, the V gene TRBV18, with no clear D. The CDR3 totals 15 residues. Germline V gene lookup returns CDR1 KGHSH and CDR2 LQKENI. V lost 3 bases and J lost 0, with 6 bases in between.

The chain carries TRBV4-2 and TRBJ2-7, with 11 bases that match TRBD1. The CDR3 is 14 amino acids. The germline gives CDR1 LGHNA, CDR2 YNFKEQ. The V segment lost 5 bases and the J segment 7 bases; nucleotides outside the gene matches: 7. For the CDR3, the DNA is TGTGCCAGCAGCTCCGGACAGGGGGCTGGGGAGCAGTACTTC. The encoded protein is CASSSGQGAGEQYF.